One T cell receptor beta chain is described in this entry. Its specificity is not known. The sample comes from a study of cytomegalovirus exposure and HLA in healthy donors. Study-level background: The 120 validation repertoires, a later analysis reported, used the same platform as the 550 to 800 first-cohort repertoires. Study-level findings and limits: Cytomegalovirus-associated TCR beta chains were listed, numbering roughly 150.

Clones were read by immunoSEQ multiplex PCR, and TCRdb kept only the in-frame ones, dropping some. The data hold around 200,000 clones, with just over 85% observed a single time. The source is a woman between 18 and 30 years old in good health and CMV-seronegative. Sequenced input: PBMCs.

The CDR3 protein is CASRGTGLNTEAFF. For the CDR3, the DNA is TGCGCCAGCAGGGGGACAGGGCTGAACACTGAAGCTTTCTTT. V gene TRBV4-3 combines with J gene TRBJ1-1; TRBD1 matches 9 bases. After removal of 6 bases from V and 0 bases from J, the junction contained 2 bases not matched to a gene. This CDR3 region has 14 residues. Germline lookup yields CDR1 LGHNA and CDR2 YSLEER.